This T cell receptor (beta chain) was captured by sequencing in a study of blood T cell repertoires in COVID-19. At the level of the study: Some COVID-19 samples were acute and others convalescent; all came from the United States, Italy and Spain. In each case, the material was cDNA or gDNA derived from T cells, B-cell-depleted T cells, or PBMCs.

In the source study's methods: Counts of nucleated cells, estimated from reference gene primer amplification, were obtained. Measured with immunoSEQ multiplex PCR; TCRdb has only the in-frame clones, and not every one. V, J and clone size are those of that table, while D and trimming were read from the DNA. The sample records some 150,000 clones, around 82% being singletons. Trimming took 2 bases from V and 1 from J, leaving 10 bases between them. The CDR3 has 15 amino acids. CDR1 and CDR2 from the germline V gene are LGHDT and YNNKEL (reference sequence). The origin of this receptor is a man between 60 and 75 years old with acute or convalescent COVID-19. Sample: peripheral blood. V gene TRBV3-1 (or the pseudogene TRBV3-2) combines with J gene TRBJ2-3; unclear D gene. In DNA, the CDR3 is TGTGCCAGCAGCCAAATACTCAGCGGCACAGATACGCAGTATTTT. Translating it yields CASSQILSGTDTQYF.